What follows are 30 T cell receptor beta chains derived from one specimen sequenced in a study of cytomegalovirus exposure and HLA in healthy donors. Primers: 60 Vbeta forward and 13 Jbeta reverse. Repertoires were generated with immunoSEQ multiplex PCR, while TCRdb's copy carries only in-frame clones and drops some. Of approximately 300,000 clones listed, roughly 80% are singletons. Sequencing used PBMCs. The receptors were sampled from a girl under 10 years old in good health and CMV-seronegative.

The chain is built from TRBV5-1 and TRBJ2-7; maybe TRBD1 (6 bases). Germline V gene data show CDR1 as SGHRS and CDR2 as YFSETQ. The V end lost 1 base, the J end lost 5 bases, and 16 bases lay between the germline ends. CDR3 length: 15 residues. The CDR3 sequence: CASSLTLTGVHEQYF. The DNA of the CDR3 is TGCGCCAGCAGCTTGACTTTGACAGGCGTACACGAGCAGTACTTC.

The V and J genes are TRBV28 and TRBJ1-1; 7 nucleotides match TRBD1. V was pared by 4 bases and J by 4 bases, with 9 bases of the junction left unmatched. The CDR3 totals 15 residues. Per the germline V gene, CDR1 is MDHEN and CDR2 is SYDVKM. CDR3 sequence (DNA): TGTGCCAGCAGTTCTGAGTTGACAGGGAGCACTGAAGCTTTCTTT. This sequence encodes CASSSELTGSTEAFF.

V gene TRBV9 combines with J gene TRBJ1-6; 7 nucleotides align to TRBD1. Unmatched junction bases numbered 2, after V lost 3 bases and J lost 8 bases. Germline assignment: CDR1 SGDLS and CDR2 YYNGEE. The CDR3 covers 13 residues. DNA for the CDR3: TGTGCCAGCAGCGGACAGGGAGATTCACCCCTCCACTTT. This translates into CASSGQGDSPLHF.

The chain has TRBV28 and TRBJ2-7, with 11 nucleotides matching TRBD2. Germline values: CDR1 MDHEN, CDR2 SYDVKM. V lost 6 bases and J lost 4; bases outside the gene matches: 5. The CDR3 sequence is 14 residues long. The CDR3 is CASRTSGIVYEQYF. The CDR3 region has the DNA TGTGCCAGCAGGACTAGCGGGATCGTTTACGAGCAGTACTTC.

J is TRBJ2-7 and V is TRBV2, with TRBD1 matching 9 bases. Germline V gene lookup returns CDR1 SNHLY and CDR2 FYNNEI. J was trimmed by 0 bases and V by 6 bases; bases with no gene match: 3. The CDR3 is made up of 14 amino acids. CDR3 sequence (DNA): TGTGCCAGCAGGGGGGACAGGGCCTCCTACGAGCAGTACTTC. It encodes CASRGDRASYEQYF.

This clone was recorded only once. The genes are TRBV9 and TRBJ1-6; unclear D gene. CDR1 and CDR2 (germline): SGDLS, YYNGEE. The CDR3 is made up of 16 amino acids. V lost 3 bases, J lost 8 bases, and 18 bases lay in between. CDR3 region: CASSEPRTGFYSPLHF. The CDR3 DNA is TGTGCCAGCAGCGAGCCGAGGACGGGATTTTATTCACCCCTCCACTTT.

V and J are TRBV4-2 and TRBJ2-3; D gene ambiguous. Trimming removed 6 bases at V and 3 bases at J, with 7 bases between. This CDR3 region has 12 residues. Germline CDR1 is LGHNA and CDR2 is YNFKEQ. CDR3 protein: CASRQSTDTQYF. CDR3 DNA: TGTGCCAGCAGACAATCGACAGATACGCAGTATTTT.

The chain uses TRBV7-8 and TRBJ2-5; possible D gene TRBD2, 6 bases. Germline V CDR1 and CDR2: SGHVS, FQNEAQ. With 5 bases removed from V and 0 bases from J, the gap between germline ends came to 16 bases. The CDR3 loop spans 16 amino acids. The CDR3 loop reads CASSLGGAPYQETQYF. CDR3 DNA: TGTGCCAGCAGCCTCGGGGGAGCGCCCTACCAAGAGACCCAGTACTTC.

This chain connects TRBV27 to TRBJ1-5, with D possibly TRBD1 on 5 matching bases. Germline V CDR1 and CDR2: MNHEY, SMNVEV (reference sequence). The CDR3 runs 18 residues. V was trimmed by 5 bases and J by 0 bases, leaving 20 bases between them. CDR3 region: CASSLRDPGRGSNQPQHF. Here the CDR3 DNA reads TGTGCCAGCAGTCTCCGCGACCCGGGGAGGGGTAGCAATCAGCCCCAGCATTTT.

V is TRBV5-4 and J is TRBJ2-3; possibly TRBD1 for D (6 bases). The CDR3 is 14 residues long. Per the germline V gene, CDR1 is SGHNT and CDR2 is YYREEE (reference sequence). With 0 bases removed from V and 4 bases from J, the gap between germline ends came to 9 bases. The chain's CDR3 is CASSLAKGADTQYF. In nucleotides, the CDR3 is TGTGCCAGCAGCTTGGCCAAGGGGGCAGATACGCAGTATTTT.

This chain connects TRBV5-4 to TRBJ2-2; the D gene is possibly TRBD2 (5 bases). CDR1 is SGHNT and CDR2 is YYREEE in the germline V gene (reference sequence). Between the trimmed V and J ends, which lost 1 base and 0 bases, there was a span of 16 bases. This CDR3 comprises 18 residues. CDR3 DNA sequence: TGTGCCAGCAGCTTGAGGATTCGGAAGCGGACGAACACCGGGGAGCTGTTTTTT. This codes for CASSLRIRKRTNTGELFF.

The gene calls are TRBV7-8 and TRBJ1-1; TRBD1 is a possible D gene (5 bases). V shed 1 base and J shed 7 bases, with 13 bases lying between them. This CDR3 is 14 amino acids long. Germline CDR1 is SGHVS and CDR2 is FQNEAQ. CDR3 DNA: TGTGCCAGCAGCTTAGTGGAGACAGAGTATGAAGCTTTCTTT. It specifies CASSLVETEYEAFF.

This clone has only one observation. The chain has TRBV6-5 and TRBJ1-5; TRBD1 matches 7 bases. Germline assignment: CDR1 MNHEY and CDR2 SVGAGI. V was pared by 3 bases and J by 3 bases, with 8 bases of the junction left unmatched. The CDR3 loop spans 16 amino acids. CDR3 residues: CASSYRQGPPNQPQHF. The CDR3 nucleotides are TGTGCCAGCAGTTATCGACAGGGCCCACCCAATCAGCCCCAGCATTTT.

V gene TRBV28 combines with J gene TRBJ2-3, with D uncertain. The CDR3 length is 14 residues. The germline CDR1 and CDR2 sequences are MDHEN and SYDVKM. With 5 bases removed from V and 0 bases from J, the gap between germline ends came to 9 bases. The CDR3 region has the DNA TGTGCCAGCAGTCCGGTCGGGAGCACAGATACGCAGTATTTT. The encoded protein is CASSPVGSTDTQYF.

This sequence joins TRBV13 and TRBJ2-3; 9 bases match TRBD2. Trimming took 6 bases from V and 5 from J; bases not matched to a gene: 6. The CDR3 length is 14 residues. CDR1 and CDR2 (germline): PRHDT, FYEKMQ (reference sequence). The CDR3 coding sequence is TGTGCCAGCAGTTTTAGCGGGGGTGGAGATACGCAGTATTTT. This encodes CASSFSGGGDTQYF. Supplemented by reference TRBV13 and TRBJ2-3, the full variable domain reads AAGVIQSPRHLIKEKRETATLKCYPIPRHDTVYWYQQGPGQDPQFLISFYEKMQSDKGSIPDRFSAQQFSDYHSELNMSSLELGDSALYFCASSFSGGGDTQYFGPGTRLTVL.

This chain connects TRBV5-1 to TRBJ2-3, with a tentative D call TRBD2 (6 bases). Germline V CDR1 and CDR2: SGHRS, YFSETQ. The CDR3 is 16 residues long. Trimming shortened V by 3 bases and J by 6 bases, and 20 bases separated the two germline ends. The CDR3 is CASSYLGLARGDTQYF. The CDR3 nucleotides are TGCGCCAGCAGCTACTTGGGGCTAGCGAGAGGGGATACGCAGTATTTT. The full variable domain, completed using reference TRBV5-1 and TRBJ2-3, is KAGVTQTPRYLIKTRGQQVTLSCSPISGHRSVSWYQQTPGQGLQFLFEYFSETQRNKGNFPGRFSGRQFSNSRSEMNVSTLELGDSALYLCASSYLGLARGDTQYFGPGTRLTVL.

This chain uses TRBV28 with TRBJ2-4; 12 bases are a match to TRBD1. Trimming cost V 5 bases and J 15 bases; bases outside gene matches: 14. There are 15 residues in the CDR3. Germline values: CDR1 MDHEN, CDR2 SYDVKM. In nucleotides, the CDR3 is TGTGCCAGCAGTCTAAACGGGCCGGGACAGGGGGCCTCGTACTTC. It codes for CASSLNGPGQGASYF.

The V call is TRBV7-9, the J call TRBJ1-5; D might be TRBD1 (6 bases). The CDR3 has 16 amino acids. CDR1 is SEHNR and CDR2 is FQNEAQ in the germline V gene (reference sequence). Trimming pared 2 bases from V and 1 base from J, leaving 12 bases between. The DNA of the CDR3 is TGTGCCAGCAGCTTACAGGGGAGTAACAGCAATCAGCCCCAGCATTTT. Amino acid sequence: CASSLQGSNSNQPQHF. The full variable domain, completed using reference TRBV7-9 and TRBJ1-5, is DTGVSQNPRHKITKRGQNVTFRCDPISEHNRLYWYRQTLGQGPEFLTYFQNEAQLEKSRLLSDRFSAERPKGSFSTLEIQRTEQGDSAMYLCASSLQGSNSNQPQHFGDGTRLSIL.

Note on this clone: The same CDR3 is also encoded by other DNA sequences in this sample. The chain recombines TRBV7-9 with TRBJ1-1; D may be TRBD1 (6 bases). Deletions cut 4 bases from V and 1 base from J, with 7 bases between. The CDR3 has 13 residues. Looked up from germline, CDR1 is SEHNR and CDR2 is FQNEAQ (reference sequence). CDR3 bases: TGTGCCAGCAGCTCACAGGGGAACACTGAAGCTTTCTTT. It is translated as CASSSQGNTEAFF.

V usage is TRBV27 and J usage is TRBJ2-7; 9 bases line up with TRBD1. This CDR3 has 18 amino acids. Unmatched junction bases numbered 11, after V lost 0 bases and J lost 2 bases. Germline CDR1 reads MNHEY; CDR2 reads SMNVEV (reference sequence). CDR3 residues: CASSLSILSRQGAYEQYF. For the CDR3, the DNA is TGTGCCAGCAGTTTATCGATTCTCAGTCGACAGGGGGCCTACGAGCAGTACTTC.

The CDR3 DNA reads TGCGCCAGCAGCTTGCCTAGCGGGGGGTACGAGCAGTACTTC. Amino acids: CASSLPSGGYEQYF. The chain recombines TRBV5-1 with TRBJ2-7, with 11 nucleotides matching TRBD2. In germline, CDR1 is SGHRS, CDR2 YFSETQ. The CDR3 runs to 14 residues. J was trimmed by 4 bases and V by 1 base; bases with no gene match: 1.

This sequence joins TRBV7-9 and TRBJ2-7; D remains ambiguous. The V gene lost 3 bases and the J gene lost 7 bases, with 13 bases spanning the gap. CDR1 SEHNR and CDR2 FQNEAQ come from the germline V gene (reference sequence). CDR3 length: 13 residues. CDR3 coding DNA: TGTGCCAGCAGCTTTGGTTGGGCTGGGGAGCAGTACTTC. Its translation: CASSFGWAGEQYF. Filled out from reference TRBV7-9 and TRBJ2-7, the complete variable domain reads DTGVSQNPRHKITKRGQNVTFRCDPISEHNRLYWYRQTLGQGPEFLTYFQNEAQLEKSRLLSDRFSAERPKGSFSTLEIQRTEQGDSAMYLCASSFGWAGEQYFGPGTRLTVT.

Worth noting for this clone: Other DNA sequences in this specimen translate into the identical CDR3. The V call is TRBV9, the J call TRBJ2-7, with 7 positions matching TRBD1. This CDR3 spans 14 amino acids. Per the germline V gene, CDR1 is SGDLS and CDR2 is YYNGEE. Germline trimming cut 0 bases from V and 2 bases from J; bases unmatched to any gene: 2. DNA for the CDR3: TGTGCCAGCAGCGTAGGGGACAGAACCTACGAGCAGTACTTC. This codes for CASSVGDRTYEQYF.

The rearrangement joins TRBV28 to TRBJ2-5, with 11 bases identical to TRBD2. The CDR3 contains 15 residues. Germline V gives CDR1 MDHEN, CDR2 SYDVKM. V lost 2 bases and J lost 5; bases outside the gene matches: 4. The CDR3 bases are TGTGCCAGCAGTTTACTAGCGGGGGGAGAGGAGACCCAGTACTTC. This encodes CASSLLAGGEETQYF.

This clone appeared once. The CDR3 is CASSLWTGPSYEQYF. Written as DNA, the CDR3 is TGTGCCAGCAGCCTATGGACAGGACCCTCCTACGAGCAGTACTTC. V usage is TRBV7-6 and J usage is TRBJ2-5, with TRBD1 matching over 7 bases. The J call may be mistaken, given a closer DNA end match to TRBJ2-7. This CDR3 has 15 residues. The germline V gene encodes CDR1 SGHVS and CDR2 FNYEAQ.

The chain links TRBV19 to TRBJ2-1, with D perhaps matching TRBD1 (7 bases). The germline CDR1 and CDR2 sequences are LNHDA and SQIVND (reference sequence). With 3 bases removed from V and 9 bases from J, the gap between germline ends came to 18 bases. CDR3 length: 15 residues. The CDR3 region has the DNA TGTGCCAGTAGTATCGCGACAGGGACTTCCATTGAGCAGTTCTTC. This encodes CASSIATGTSIEQFF.

This clone appeared a few times. V gene TRBV30 combines with J gene TRBJ1-3; possible D gene TRBD1, 6 bases. Germline CDR1 and CDR2: GTSNPN and SVGIG (reference sequence). The CDR3 runs 13 residues. The V end lost 0 bases, the J end lost 5 bases, and 8 bases lay between the germline ends. The chain's CDR3 is CAWSVGQRNTIYF. CDR3 sequence (DNA): TGTGCCTGGAGTGTAGGACAGAGAAACACCATATATTTT.

This clone turned up a few times. The chain carries TRBV6-4 and TRBJ2-1; the match to TRBD1 covers 7 bases. Per germline, CDR1 MRHNA and CDR2 SNTAGT. V lost 5 bases and J lost 8; bases outside the gene matches: 6. The CDR3 has 13 amino acids. Written as DNA, the CDR3 is TGTGCCAGCAGTACGACAGGGACCCATGAGCAGTTCTTC. This sequence encodes CASSTTGTHEQFF.

A single count supports this clone. The chain carries TRBV28 and TRBJ2-7, with 8 bases fitting TRBD1. Germline V gives CDR1 MDHEN, CDR2 SYDVKM. The CDR3 is 13 residues long. The V gene end was trimmed by 7 bases and the J gene end by 4 bases; junction bases not matched to a gene: 6. Here the CDR3 DNA reads TGTGCCAGCAAACGACAGGGGTGGTACGAGCAGTACTTC. The encoded protein is CASKRQGWYEQYF.

This chain joins TRBV7-9 and TRBJ1-4; TRBD1 matches at 9 bases. The junction had 4 bases not matched to a gene; V was cut back by 0 bases and J by 8 bases. The CDR3 length is 15 residues. The germline gives CDR1 SEHNR, CDR2 FQNEAQ (reference sequence). DNA of the CDR3: TGTGCCAGCAGCTTAGCACAGGGGGCTTGGGAAAAACTGTTTTTT. Protein product: CASSLAQGAWEKLFF.